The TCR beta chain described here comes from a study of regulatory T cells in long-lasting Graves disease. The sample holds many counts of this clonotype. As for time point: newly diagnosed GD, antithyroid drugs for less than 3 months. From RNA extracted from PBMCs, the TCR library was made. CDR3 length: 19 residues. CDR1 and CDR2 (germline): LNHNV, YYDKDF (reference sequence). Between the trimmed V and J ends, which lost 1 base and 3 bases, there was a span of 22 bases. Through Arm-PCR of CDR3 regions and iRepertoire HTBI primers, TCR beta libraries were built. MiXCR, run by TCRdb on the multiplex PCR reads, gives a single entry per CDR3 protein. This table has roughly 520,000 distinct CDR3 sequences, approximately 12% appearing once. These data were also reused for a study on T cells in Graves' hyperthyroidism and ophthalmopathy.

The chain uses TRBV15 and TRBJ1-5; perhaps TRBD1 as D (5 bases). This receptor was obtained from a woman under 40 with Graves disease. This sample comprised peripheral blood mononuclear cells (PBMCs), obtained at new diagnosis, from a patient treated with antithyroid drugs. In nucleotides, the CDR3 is TGTGCCACCAGCAGAGGGCCGGGACCACCTACGTTATTCAATCAGCCCCAGCATTTT. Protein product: CATSRGPGPPTLFNQPQHF.